The 2 T cell receptor beta chains in this list originate from one sample, sequenced in a study of blood T cell repertoires in COVID-19. Sequencing was performed with immunoSEQ multiplex PCR; in TCRdb, only in-frame clones are kept and a portion is missing. This sample has 150,000 to 200,000 clones, with around 84% found just once. Sequencing was carried out using peripheral blood. The receptors here all came from a human donor with acute or convalescent COVID-19. The donor label of this sample is uncertain.

The J gene is TRBJ2-2, the V gene TRBV6-5; D unclear. V shed 7 bases and J shed 0 bases, with 6 bases lying between them. Germline V gene sequence: CDR1 MNHEY, CDR2 SVGAGI. The CDR3 is 13 amino acids. CDR3 bases: TGTGCCAGCATCTCCCCGAACACCGGGGAGCTGTTTTTT. It codes for CASISPNTGELFF.

The rearrangement uses TRBV7-9 and TRBJ2-3, with 7 bases identical to TRBD2. The V gene's germline CDR1 is SEHNR and CDR2 FQNEAQ (reference sequence). The V and J ends lost 1 base and 1 base, in that order; junction bases with no gene match: 5. This CDR3 is 16 amino acids long. CDR3 nucleotide sequence: TGTGCCAGCAGCTTAGAGCGGGCGGGAGGCACAGATACGCAGTATTTT. Its translation: CASSLERAGGTDTQYF.